The 18 T cell receptor beta chains given below trace back to one sample, sequenced in a study of blood T cell repertoires in COVID-19. This table comes from immunoSEQ multiplex PCR, and its TCRdb copy is limited to in-frame clones, with some not included. The repertoire holds under 55,000 clones, with about 88% as singletons. Sequenced: peripheral blood. The receptors were sampled from a human donor in a cohort sampled during active COVID-19.

This clone was seen only once. J is TRBJ1-2 and V is TRBV7-9; maybe TRBD1 (5 bases). There are 16 residues in the CDR3. Trimming shortened V by 6 bases and J by 1 base, and 18 bases separated the two germline ends. Germline V CDR1 and CDR2: SEHNR, FQNEAQ (reference sequence). This CDR3 is CASRIRDHDFNYGYTF. Here the CDR3 DNA reads TGTGCCAGCAGGATCAGGGATCACGATTTTAACTATGGCTACACCTTC.

The chain links TRBV5-6 to TRBJ1-2; 12 bases fit TRBD1. This CDR3 is 15 amino acids long. Germline CDR1 is SGHDT and CDR2 is YYEEEE. After removal of 4 bases from V and 4 bases from J, the junction contained 5 bases not matched to a gene. CDR3: CASSPGTGGSYGYTF. In DNA form, the CDR3 reads TGTGCCAGCAGCCCCGGGACAGGGGGCAGCTATGGCTACACCTTC.

The CDR3 sequence is CASSLPGATDTQYF. The CDR3 coding sequence is TGCGCCAGCAGCTTACCGGGAGCGACAGATACGCAGTATTTT. The chain has TRBV5-1 and TRBJ2-3; a weak D match, TRBD2 (6 bases). Germline CDR1 is SGHRS and CDR2 is YFSETQ. V gave up 2 bases and J gave up 3 bases, with 10 bases separating them. CDR3 length equals 14 residues.

This clone was recorded only once. J is TRBJ1-4 and V is TRBV19, with 11 bases fitting TRBD1. Trimming took 5 bases from V and 3 from J; bases not matched to a gene: 11. The germline V gene has CDR1 LNHDA and CDR2 SQIVND (reference sequence). This CDR3 spans 18 amino acids. The CDR3 coding sequence is TGTGCCAGTAGTCCCCGGCGGGGACAGGGGGGCCCTAATGAAAAACTGTTTTTT. Translating gives CASSPRRGQGGPNEKLFF. The full variable domain, completed using reference TRBV19 and TRBJ1-4, is DGGITQSPKYLFRKEGQNVTLSCEQNLNHDAMYWYRQDPGQGLRLIYYSQIVNDFQKGDIAEGYSVSREKKESFPLTVTSAQKNPTAFYLCASSPRRGQGGPNEKLFFGSGTQLSVL.

The chain carries TRBV3-1 (or the pseudogene TRBV3-2) and TRBJ2-3, with D possibly TRBD2 on 6 matching bases. Deletions cut 0 bases from V and 3 bases from J, with 16 bases between. This CDR3 has 17 residues. Germline assignment: CDR1 LGHDT and CDR2 YNNKEL (reference sequence). CDR3 region: CASSQDISGLGTDTQYF. The CDR3, as DNA: TGTGCCAGCAGCCAAGATATCAGCGGGCTGGGTACAGATACGCAGTATTTT.

The rearrangement links TRBV5-1 to TRBJ1-1, with 7 positions matching TRBD1. The CDR3 has 16 residues. Germline values: CDR1 SGHRS, CDR2 YFSETQ. With 4 bases clipped from V and 6 bases from J, the junction kept 15 bases outside the gene matches. CDR3 bases: TGCGCCAGCAGCACCGGGACAGCCCACGGAGGAGCTGAAGCTTTCTTT. This encodes CASSTGTAHGGAEAFF.

J is TRBJ1-2 and V is TRBV6-1; perhaps TRBD1 as D (6 bases). This CDR3 is 13 amino acids long. V lost 2 bases and J 8 bases, leaving 12 bases between the germline ends. CDR1 is MNHNS and CDR2 is SASEGT in the germline V gene. The CDR3 loop reads CASSETGNGGYTF. CDR3 nucleotides: TGTGCCAGCAGTGAAACAGGGAATGGGGGCTACACCTTC.

The chain combines TRBV5-1 with TRBJ2-1; maybe TRBD1 (5 bases). CDR3 length: 15 residues. Germline CDR1 SGHRS, CDR2 YFSETQ. Trimming removed 0 bases from V and 1 base from J, with 8 bases in between. CDR3 loop: CASSLVGESYNEQFF. For the CDR3, the DNA is TGCGCCAGCAGCTTGGTAGGGGAATCCTACAATGAGCAGTTCTTC.

The J gene is TRBJ1-2, the V gene TRBV21-1; no DNA check was done on the table's D call, TRBD1. TRBV21-1 is a pseudogene locus. The CDR3 sequence is 14 residues long. CDR3 sequence: CASSRGTGRDGYTF. The CDR3 nucleotides read TGTGCCAGCAGCAGGGGGACAGGGAGGGATGGCTACACCTTC.

The J gene is TRBJ2-7, the V gene TRBV2; TRBD2 is a possible D gene (5 bases). Germline assignment: CDR1 SNHLY and CDR2 FYNNEI. The CDR3 length is 15 residues. Trimming cost V 5 bases and J 0 bases, with 14 bases left between them. CDR3 DNA sequence: TGTGCCAGCAGTAAGGACTCCTTTCGCTCCTACGAGCAGTACTTC. This gives the protein CASSKDSFRSYEQYF. Full variable domain (rest looked up from reference TRBV2 and TRBJ2-7): EPEVTQTPSHQVTQMGQEVILRCVPISNHLYFYWYRQILGQKVEFLVSFYNNEISEKSEIFDDQFSVERPDGSNFTLKIRSTKLEDSAMYFCASSKDSFRSYEQYFGPGTRLTVT.

The chain joins TRBV27 to TRBJ1-5; the D gene is possibly TRBD1 (6 bases). The germline V gene has CDR1 MNHEY and CDR2 SMNVEV (reference sequence). The CDR3 sequence is 15 residues long. V was shortened by 5 bases and J by 6 bases, with 17 bases between the two germline ends. CDR3 sequence (DNA): TGTGCCAGCAGTCCCATGTGGGGGGGCGGTCAGCCCCAGCATTTT. Its protein is CASSPMWGGGQPQHF.

This clone was observed a single time. The chain joins TRBV2 to TRBJ2-7, with 8 bases lining up with TRBD1. The CDR3 extends over 13 amino acids. Losses at the gene ends were 5 bases for V and 3 bases for J; bases not matched to a gene: 3. Germline assignment: CDR1 SNHLY and CDR2 FYNNEI. CDR3 DNA: TGTGCCAGCAGTCCGACAGGGGTCTACGAGCAGTACTTC. Amino acid sequence: CASSPTGVYEQYF.

The chain uses TRBV6-1 and TRBJ2-7; 8 bases fit TRBD1. Germline V gene data show CDR1 as MNHNS and CDR2 as SASEGT. V trimming: 2 bases; J trimming: 2 bases; junction bases outside the gene matches: 5. The CDR3 spans 15 residues. The CDR3 sequence is CASSEPGQEAYEQYF. In DNA form, the CDR3 reads TGTGCCAGCAGTGAACCGGGACAGGAAGCCTACGAGCAGTACTTC.

The rearrangement joins TRBV28 to TRBJ2-7; D is possibly TRBD2 (6 bases). Trimming removed 5 bases from V and 5 bases from J, with 16 bases in between. This CDR3 contains 14 residues. Germline CDR1 reads MDHEN; CDR2 reads SYDVKM. In nucleotides, the CDR3 is TGTGCCAGCAGTCCGGAGGGGTCGTGGGACGAGCAGTACGTC. Encoded protein: CASSPEGSWDEQYV.

The chain carries TRBV6-2 or TRBV6-3 and TRBJ2-2, with TRBD2 as a possible D gene (5 bases). CDR1 and CDR2 (germline): MNHEY, SVGEGT. CDR3 length equals 16 residues. The ends were cut back, 2 bases at V and 0 bases at J, with 10 bases in the middle. CDR3 in DNA: TGTGCCAGCAGTTACAGGCCACTAGCGAACACCGGGGAGCTGTTTTTT. Translation: CASSYRPLANTGELFF.

The J gene is TRBJ2-7, the V gene TRBV27, with 7 nucleotides matching TRBD2. Germline V gene data show CDR1 as MNHEY and CDR2 as SMNVEV (reference sequence). V lost 2 bases to trimming and J lost 4 bases; unmatched junction nucleotides: 8. CDR3 length equals 15 residues. The CDR3: CASSLLPGRGYEQYF. The CDR3 DNA sequence: TGTGCCAGCAGTTTACTCCCGGGGAGGGGATACGAGCAGTACTTC.

This clone was seen only once. The chain employs TRBV11-3 and TRBJ1-1; 7 bases are shared with TRBD1. This CDR3 is built from 15 residues. Germline CDR1 reads SGHNT; CDR2 reads YENEEA. Germline trimming cut 1 base from V and 0 bases from J; bases unmatched to any gene: 2. The CDR3 DNA is TGTGCCAGCAGCTTAGTTCAGGGGGTGAACACTGAAGCTTTCTTT. It specifies CASSLVQGVNTEAFF.

The chain couples TRBV2 to TRBJ1-2; D gene unclear. This CDR3 is 14 amino acids long. Germline V gives CDR1 SNHLY, CDR2 FYNNEI. V was trimmed by 2 bases and J by 2 bases, leaving 9 bases between them. The CDR3 loop reads CASSELSRNYGYTF. CDR3 bases: TGTGCCAGCAGTGAACTTAGCAGAAACTATGGCTACACCTTC.